This entry lists 32 T cell receptor beta chains sequenced from one sample in a study of a mutant IDH1 vaccine in newly diagnosed glioma. Their antigen targets remain unknown. The time point here: week 47, end of study. Each dose of the vaccine consisted of 300 ug of mutant IDH1 20-mer peptide, with topical imiquimod. Using immunoSEQ multiplex PCR, the repertoire was profiled, and TCRdb retains in-frame clones only, with some absent. The table lists around 50,000 clones, roughly 61% of them singletons. The sample here was peripheral blood mononuclear cells (PBMCs), taken from a glioma patient whose treatment included an IDH1 peptide vaccine. The receptor source for this set is a man aged 40-50 years with glioma. Some clones in this sample may be carry-over from other donors' samples.

In its sample, this clone was seen once. V gene TRBV7-9 combines with J gene TRBJ1-4; D gene uncertain. Between the trimmed V and J ends, which lost 5 bases and 1 base, there was a span of 20 bases. The CDR3 runs 18 residues. CDR1 SEHNR and CDR2 FQNEAQ come from the germline V gene (reference sequence). For the CDR3, the DNA is TGTGCCAGCAGCATCCGCCAACTCTGGATGGAAACTAATGAAAAACTGTTTTTT. Translating it yields CASSIRQLWMETNEKLFF.

The V call is TRBV29-1, the J call TRBJ2-3; D is ambiguous. The V end was cut by 6 bases, the J end by 10 bases, with 11 bases between. The V gene's germline CDR1 is SQVTM and CDR2 ANQGSEA. This CDR3 is built from 10 residues. CDR3 in DNA: TGCAGCGTACTTCTGGTAGCGCAGTATTTT. It translates to CSVLLVAQYF.

The chain uses TRBV15 and TRBJ1-6, with D perhaps TRBD1 (5 bases). CDR3 size: 15 residues. CDR1 is LNHNV, CDR2 YYDKDF, per germline (reference sequence). V lost 5 bases to trimming and J lost 7 bases, with 15 bases between them. CDR3 DNA: TGTGCCACCAGCGTTAGACAGTCAGCGAATTCACCCCTCCACTTT. It is translated as CATSVRQSANSPLHF.

Of note for this clone: The junction departs from the called germline gene at one end, perhaps through a read error. V and J are TRBV5-1 and TRBJ1-5, with D possibly TRBD1 on 5 matching bases. Germline CDR1 and CDR2: SGHRS and YFSETQ. The CDR3 is 14 residues long. In nucleotides, the CDR3 is TGCGCCAGCAGTTTGGGGCCAGGGTGGCAGCCCCAGCATTTT. Amino acids: CASSLGPGWQPQHF.

The sample holds a few counts of this clone. V and J are TRBV6-5 and TRBJ1-6; 7 bases fit TRBD1. CDR1 is MNHEY, CDR2 SVGAGI, per germline. The CDR3 is 13 amino acids. V was pared by 10 bases and J by 8 bases, with 8 bases of the junction left unmatched. CDR3 sequence (DNA): TGTGCCACCAGACAGGGCTGGGATTCACCCCTCCACTTT. Translating gives CATRQGWDSPLHF.

V usage is TRBV7-9 and J usage is TRBJ1-1, with no clear D. The CDR3 extends over 11 amino acids. The germline gives CDR1 SEHNR, CDR2 FQNEAQ (reference sequence). The germline V and J ends were trimmed by 3 bases and 5 bases, with 4 bases remaining between them. The CDR3 loop is CASSFGTEAFF. The CDR3, as DNA: TGTGCCAGCAGCTTCGGGACTGAAGCTTTCTTT.

This rearrangement joins TRBV19 to TRBJ1-5; no firm D call. The CDR3 extends over 14 amino acids. V was shortened by 7 bases and J by 4 bases, with 14 bases between the two germline ends. Germline assignment: CDR1 LNHDA and CDR2 SQIVND (reference sequence). CDR3 nucleotide sequence: TGTGCCAGTATGCAAGGGTCGAGAAATCAGCCCCAGCATTTT. Translation gives CASMQGSRNQPQHF.

The rearrangement uses TRBV5-4 and TRBJ2-3, with 14 nucleotides matching TRBD2. The CDR3 is 18 residues long. CDR1 SGHNT and CDR2 YYREEE come from the germline V gene (reference sequence). Losses at the gene ends were 9 bases for V and 3 bases for J; bases not matched to a gene: 15. In nucleotides, the CDR3 is TGTGCCATCGTACCCCGACTAGCGGGGGGGCGATCGACAGATACGCAGTATTTT. Residues: CAIVPRLAGGRSTDTQYF.

This sequence joins TRBV9 and TRBJ1-1, with no clear D. The CDR3 covers 15 residues. V lost 3 bases and J lost 0, with 12 bases in between. Germline CDR1 and CDR2: SGDLS and YYNGEE. In nucleotides, the CDR3 is TGTGCCAGCAGCGGCGGTTCGACCATGAACACTGAAGCTTTCTTT. Amino acid sequence: CASSGGSTMNTEAFF.

The chain is built from TRBV7-8 and TRBJ2-1; 11 nucleotides align to TRBD1. Germline V lookup: CDR1 SGHVS, CDR2 FQNEAQ. V was clipped by 1 base and J by 3 bases; unmatched bases: 2. The CDR3 covers 16 residues. CDR3 loop: CASSLVGTGGYNEQFF. CDR3 coding DNA: TGTGCCAGCAGCTTAGTGGGGACAGGGGGCTACAATGAGCAGTTCTTC.

This clone was found a few times. The chain is built from TRBV5-4 and TRBJ2-5; TRBD2 matches at 9 bases. CDR1 and CDR2 from the germline V gene are SGHNT and YYREEE (reference sequence). The CDR3 spans 16 residues. V lost 1 base, J lost 6 bases, and 10 bases stayed unmatched. CDR3 in amino acids: CASSLSGGGALKTQYF. The CDR3 DNA is TGTGCCAGCAGCTTGTCGGGCGGGGGGGCGTTAAAGACCCAGTACTTC.

In regard to this clone: The germline gene is not matched at one end of the junction; a read error may be the cause. V and J are TRBV5-6 and TRBJ2-1, with a weak D call TRBD2 (6 bases). The CDR3 has 15 residues. Germline CDR1 reads SGHDT; CDR2 reads YYEEEE. CDR3 sequence (DNA): TGTGCCAGCAACTTGGCCCCTAGCGAATACAATGAGCAGTTCTTC. Amino acid sequence: CASNLAPSEYNEQFF.

This chain connects TRBV29-1 to TRBJ2-1; either TRBD1 or TRBD2 may supply D (5 bases each). In germline, CDR1 is SQVTM, CDR2 ANQGSEA. V lost 5 bases and J 3 bases, leaving 14 bases between the germline ends. This CDR3 is 14 amino acids long. CDR3 protein: CSVSKGPDYNEQFF. The CDR3 DNA is TGCAGCGTTTCTAAGGGACCCGACTACAATGAGCAGTTCTTC.

This clone was counted between two and nine times. The chain employs TRBV2 and TRBJ1-6, with D maybe TRBD1 (5 bases). V lost 5 bases and J 9 bases, leaving 17 bases between the germline ends. CDR3 length equals 15 residues. Per the germline V gene, CDR1 is SNHLY and CDR2 is FYNNEI. The CDR3 DNA reads as TGTGCCAGCAGTCCAGGGCTCCCGGGTGTTTCACCCCTCCACTTT. Protein sequence: CASSPGLPGVSPLHF.

This rearrangement joins TRBV29-1 to TRBJ2-5; TRBD1 might be the D (5 bases). The V end was cut by 6 bases, the J end by 3 bases, with 8 bases between. CDR1 is SQVTM, CDR2 ANQGSEA, per germline. The CDR3 runs 11 residues. CDR3: CSVKGEETQYF. For the CDR3, the DNA is TGCAGCGTAAAAGGGGAAGAGACCCAGTACTTC.

This chain uses TRBV7-2 with TRBJ1-6; TRBD1 agrees at 7 bases. The germline V gene has CDR1 SGHTA and CDR2 FQGNSA. This CDR3 has 15 amino acids. V was clipped by 2 bases and J by 7 bases; unmatched bases: 5. The CDR3 loop is CASSLTWDRNSPLHF. The CDR3 coding sequence is TGTGCCAGCAGCTTAACTTGGGACAGAAATTCACCCCTCCACTTT.

The chain uses TRBV5-6 and TRBJ2-6, with D uncertain. V lost 4 bases and J lost 0, with 11 bases in between. The CDR3 is 16 residues long. Germline V CDR1 and CDR2: SGHDT, YYEEEE. CDR3 nucleotides: TGTGCCAGCAGCCCCCTCGACCGCTCTGGGGCCAACGTCCTGACTTTC. It specifies CASSPLDRSGANVLTF. The full variable domain, completed using reference TRBV5-6 and TRBJ2-6, is DAGVTQSPTHLIKTRGQQVTLRCSPKSGHDTVSWYQQALGQGPQFIFQYYEEEERQRGNFPDRFSGHQFPNYSSELNVNALLLGDSALYLCASSPLDRSGANVLTFGAGSRLTVL.

The chain recombines TRBV5-1 with TRBJ1-4, with D perhaps matching TRBD1 (6 bases). The CDR3 spans 12 residues. V shed 2 bases and J shed 7 bases, with 6 bases lying between them. Germline V CDR1 and CDR2: SGHRS, YFSETQ. CDR3 sequence (DNA): TGCGCCAGCAGCTTACAGGGTGAAAAACTGTTTTTT. Its protein is CASSLQGEKLFF.

V usage is TRBV6-6 and J usage is TRBJ1-4, with 7 bases lining up with TRBD1. This CDR3 spans 14 amino acids. Per the germline V gene, CDR1 is MNHNY and CDR2 is SVGAGI (reference sequence). Unmatched junction bases numbered 5, after V lost 2 bases and J lost 8 bases. CDR3 loop: CASSYGDSREKLFF. As DNA, the CDR3 is TGTGCCAGCAGTTACGGGGACAGCAGGGAAAAACTGTTTTTT.

In nucleotides, the CDR3 is TGTGCCAGCAACCGGGACGGGAACACCGGGGAGCTGTTTTTT. Protein: CASNRDGNTGELFF. This chain joins TRBV6-1 and TRBJ2-2; D tentatively reads TRBD1 or TRBD2 (5 bases each). This CDR3 has 14 amino acids. Germline V gene data show CDR1 as MNHNS and CDR2 as SASEGT. V lost 7 bases and J lost 1, with 10 bases in between.

The CDR3 sequence: CASSLGAGWSEQYF. The DNA for the CDR3 is TGTGCCAGCAGCTTGGGGGCAGGGTGGAGCGAGCAGTACTTC. The chain joins TRBV7-9 to TRBJ2-7; weak D call: TRBD1 (6 bases). Trimming shortened V by 3 bases and J by 6 bases, and 15 bases separated the two germline ends. CDR1 and CDR2 from the germline V gene are SEHNR and FQNEAQ (reference sequence). The CDR3 has 14 amino acids.

V is TRBV5-6 and J is TRBJ2-5; 12 bases agree with TRBD1. The CDR3 totals 15 residues. Germline CDR1 SGHDT, CDR2 YYEEEE. V lost 3 bases to trimming and J lost 5 bases; unmatched junction nucleotides: 5. The CDR3 here is CASSSGTGGWETQYF. CDR3 sequence (DNA): TGTGCCAGCAGCTCCGGGACAGGGGGCTGGGAGACCCAGTACTTC.

The V gene is TRBV5-4, the J gene TRBJ1-5; 7 bases map to TRBD1. The V gene end was trimmed by 2 bases and the J gene end by 6 bases; junction bases not matched to a gene: 2. This CDR3 has 13 residues. In germline, CDR1 is SGHNT, CDR2 YYREEE (reference sequence). The CDR3 nucleotides read TGTGCCAGCAGCTTCGCAGGGGGTCAGCCCCAGCATTTT. It is translated as CASSFAGGQPQHF.

This rearrangement joins TRBV14 to TRBJ2-5; a possible D gene is TRBD1 (5 bases). The CDR3 extends over 14 amino acids. Germline V lookup: CDR1 SGHDN, CDR2 FVKESK. With 3 bases removed from V and 2 bases from J, the gap between germline ends came to 10 bases. CDR3 region: CASSQDNLQETQYF. The DNA for the CDR3 is TGTGCCAGCAGCCAGGACAATCTACAAGAGACCCAGTACTTC.

In this sample, this clone turned up a few times. The rearrangement joins TRBV7-6 to TRBJ1-5; 9 nucleotides align to TRBD1. The CDR3 extends over 15 amino acids. J lost 4 bases, V lost 4 bases, and 5 bases had no gene match. Germline values: CDR1 SGHVS, CDR2 FNYEAQ. Here the CDR3 DNA reads TGTGCCAGCAGCTCTGGGACAGGGCCAAATCAGCCCCAGCATTTT. This gives the protein CASSSGTGPNQPQHF.

This chain uses TRBV7-2 with TRBJ2-5, with 7 bases aligning to TRBD1. J was trimmed by 5 bases and V by 5 bases; bases with no gene match: 8. The CDR3 length is 14 residues. The germline gives CDR1 SGHTA, CDR2 FQGNSA. The CDR3 loop is CASSPRQGAETQYF. In DNA, the CDR3 is TGTGCCAGCAGCCCCAGACAGGGTGCGGAGACCCAGTACTTC.

The chain has TRBV18 and TRBJ2-1; D uncertain. Trimming pared 4 bases from V and 3 bases from J, leaving 7 bases between. The CDR3 has 13 amino acids. Germline V gene lookup returns CDR1 KGHSH and CDR2 LQKENI. In DNA form, the CDR3 reads TGTGCCAGCTCACAGGGAAACTACAATGAGCAGTTCTTC. Amino acids: CASSQGNYNEQFF.

The rearrangement joins TRBV5-1 to TRBJ2-3; no reliable D call. V shed 4 bases and J shed 2 bases, with 11 bases lying between them. This CDR3 spans 14 amino acids. The V gene's germline CDR1 is SGHRS and CDR2 YFSETQ. For the CDR3, the DNA is TGCGCCAGCAGCCCCGACGTGATCACAGATACGCAGTATTTT. It specifies CASSPDVITDTQYF.

This clone was seen more than once but under ten times. V is TRBV11-2 and J is TRBJ1-2, with D maybe TRBD1 (6 bases). Germline V gene data show CDR1 as SGHAT and CDR2 as FQNNGV. The CDR3 runs to 14 residues. Trimming took off 1 base at V and 8 bases at J, with 14 bases between the two ends. The CDR3, as DNA: TGTGCCAGCAGCTTAGTTCGGGGGGCGGTAGGCTACACCTTC. Translating gives CASSLVRGAVGYTF.

This clone appeared a few times. This chain uses TRBV9 with TRBJ2-5, with 11 bases lining up with TRBD2. The ends lost 3 bases at V and 1 base at J; junction bases unmatched: 5. Germline V lookup: CDR1 SGDLS, CDR2 YYNGEE. The CDR3 extends over 16 amino acids. The CDR3 bases are TGTGCCAGCAGCGCCCATAGCGGGGGGGCCCAAGAGACCCAGTACTTC. Its protein is CASSAHSGGAQETQYF.

This chain joins TRBV2 and TRBJ1-6; D might be TRBD1 (6 bases). Germline V CDR1 and CDR2: SNHLY, FYNNEI. The CDR3 extends over 17 amino acids. The ends were cut back, 5 bases at V and 10 bases at J, with 24 bases in the middle. CDR3 nucleotides: TGTGCCAGCAGTCCCTCGACAGGCAATGGGTTCCGGTCACCCCTCCACTTT. Translating gives CASSPSTGNGFRSPLHF. The full variable domain, completed using reference TRBV2 and TRBJ1-6, is EPEVTQTPSHQVTQMGQEVILRCVPISNHLYFYWYRQILGQKVEFLVSFYNNEISEKSEIFDDQFSVERPDGSNFTLKIRSTKLEDSAMYFCASSPSTGNGFRSPLHFGNGTRLTVT.

V is TRBV5-6 and J is TRBJ2-7; TRBD2 aligns across 9 bases. Trimming at V came to 1 base and at J to 6 bases, leaving 8 bases not matched to a gene. This CDR3 region has 15 residues. CDR1 and CDR2 from the germline V gene are SGHDT and YYEEEE. CDR3 in amino acids: CASSLTAGGPVEQYF. In DNA, the CDR3 is TGTGCCAGCAGCTTGACGGCGGGGGGGCCGGTCGAGCAGTACTTC. Full variable domain (outside the CDR3, taken from reference TRBV5-6 and TRBJ2-7): DAGVTQSPTHLIKTRGQQVTLRCSPKSGHDTVSWYQQALGQGPQFIFQYYEEEERQRGNFPDRFSGHQFPNYSSELNVNALLLGDSALYLCASSLTAGGPVEQYFGPGTRLTVT.